The 17 T cell receptor beta chains below come from one sample, sequenced in a study of blood T cell repertoires in COVID-19. Produced via immunoSEQ multiplex PCR; TCRdb's table is partial and in-frame only. The data hold about 290,000 clones, with about nine tenths observed a single time. Material: peripheral blood. These receptors originate from a middle-aged woman who had recovered from COVID-19.

The rearrangement links TRBV24-1 to TRBJ2-1; possibly TRBD2 for D (5 bases). Germline CDR1 reads KGHDR; CDR2 reads SFDVKD. This CDR3 spans 14 amino acids. V lost 4 bases, J lost 6 bases, and 12 bases lay in between. Here the CDR3 reads CATSDPTRSNEQFF. In DNA form, the CDR3 reads TGTGCCACCAGTGACCCCACTAGGAGCAATGAGCAGTTCTTC.

The chain is built from TRBV3-1 (or the pseudogene TRBV3-2) and TRBJ1-2; a possible D gene is TRBD1 (6 bases). V dropped 0 bases and J dropped 8 bases, with 13 bases sitting between them. Germline V gene lookup returns CDR1 LGHDT and CDR2 YNNKEL (reference sequence). This CDR3 spans 14 amino acids. CDR3 DNA sequence: TGTGCCAGCAGCCAAGATTGGCAGGGGAGCGGCTACACCTTC. As protein: CASSQDWQGSGYTF.

V usage is TRBV6-1 and J usage is TRBJ1-3; D remains ambiguous. With 6 bases removed from V and 4 bases from J, the gap between germline ends came to 13 bases. The V gene's germline CDR1 is MNHNS and CDR2 SASEGT. The CDR3 covers 14 residues. Here the CDR3 reads CASSLTGPGNTIYF. CDR3 coding DNA: TGTGCCAGCAGCCTCACGGGTCCCGGAAACACCATATATTTT.

This chain connects TRBV6-6 to TRBJ2-7, with 8 bases aligning to TRBD1. With V trimmed by 2 bases and J by 2 bases, 5 bases remained unmatched. The CDR3 has 15 amino acids. Germline lookup yields CDR1 MNHNY and CDR2 SVGAGI (reference sequence). Written as DNA, the CDR3 is TGTGCCAGCAGTTACCTGGGACAGGCCACCTACGAGCAGTACTTC. This codes for CASSYLGQATYEQYF.

The chain has TRBV4-1 and TRBJ2-6, with D perhaps TRBD1 (6 bases). V shed 4 bases and J shed 0 bases, with 16 bases lying between them. This CDR3 has 18 residues. The germline V gene encodes CDR1 MGHRA and CDR2 YSYEKL. CDR3 in DNA: TGCGCCAGCAGCCGGGAAGAGGGGGAATACTCTGGGGCCAACGTCCTGACTTTC. Amino acids: CASSREEGEYSGANVLTF.

V gene TRBV28 combines with J gene TRBJ1-1, with no clear D. With 5 bases removed from V and 3 bases from J, the gap between germline ends came to 19 bases. The germline V gene has CDR1 MDHEN and CDR2 SYDVKM. The CDR3 has 16 amino acids. Written as DNA, the CDR3 is TGTGCCAGCAGTCTAGGGCGGGCTCGTCGGGACACTGAAGCTTTCTTT. Protein: CASSLGRARRDTEAFF. Supplemented by reference TRBV28 and TRBJ1-1, the full variable domain reads DVKVTQSSRYLVKRTGEKVFLECVQDMDHENMFWYRQDPGLGLRLIYFSYDVKMKEKGDIPEGYSVSREKKERFSLILESASTNQTSMYLCASSLGRARRDTEAFFGQGTRLTVV.

The rearrangement links TRBV4-2 to TRBJ1-1; D perhaps matches TRBD1 (5 bases). V was trimmed by 0 bases and J by 6 bases, leaving 17 bases between them. This CDR3 comprises 16 residues. Germline V gene data show CDR1 as LGHNA and CDR2 as YNFKEQ. The CDR3 DNA is TGTGCCAGCAGCCAAGATCTCCTCACAGGTTACGCTGAAGCTTTCTTT. Translating gives CASSQDLLTGYAEAFF.

The chain links TRBV2 to TRBJ2-3; D may be TRBD1 (6 bases). Trimming cost V 6 bases and J 0 bases, with 10 bases left between them. Germline values: CDR1 SNHLY, CDR2 FYNNEI. The CDR3 spans 14 residues. The CDR3 protein is CASRDRLSTDTQYF. In DNA form, the CDR3 reads TGTGCCAGCAGGGACAGACTGAGCACAGATACGCAGTATTTT.

Points on this clone: Additional DNA sequences in this sample encode the identical CDR3. The chain has TRBV7-9 and TRBJ2-2; D may be TRBD2 (6 bases). Deletions cut 1 base from V and 4 bases from J, with 10 bases between. The V gene's germline CDR1 is SEHNR and CDR2 FQNEAQ (reference sequence). The CDR3 has 15 residues. The CDR3 DNA follows: TGTGCCAGCAGCTTAGGTCAGGGAGGCACCGGGGAGCTGTTTTTT. Translated: CASSLGQGGTGELFF.

This clone has just one count. The chain carries TRBV30 and TRBJ2-1, with 10 bases fitting TRBD2. Germline CDR1 reads GTSNPN; CDR2 reads SVGIG (reference sequence). The CDR3 totals 14 residues. With 8 bases clipped from V and 1 base from J, the junction kept 5 bases outside the gene matches. The CDR3 spells CAARAGGSYNEQFF. The CDR3 coding sequence is TGTGCCGCTCGAGCGGGAGGGTCCTACAATGAGCAGTTCTTC.

CDR3 residues: CASSVRGYEQYF. In nucleotides, the CDR3 is TGTGCCAGCAGCGTTAGGGGCTACGAGCAGTACTTC. This sequence joins TRBV13 and TRBJ2-7; tentatively, D is TRBD1 (5 bases). The CDR3 runs to 12 residues. Germline CDR1 is PRHDT and CDR2 is FYEKMQ (reference sequence). The ends were cut back, 5 bases at V and 3 bases at J, with 8 bases in the middle.

The chain combines TRBV7-8 with TRBJ2-7, with D uncertain. Trimming removed 5 bases from V and 3 bases from J, with 5 bases in between. CDR1 and CDR2 (germline): SGHVS, FQNEAQ. This CDR3 spans 11 amino acids. As DNA, the CDR3 is TGTGCCAGCAGCACACACTACGAGCAGTACTTC. It specifies CASSTHYEQYF.

The chain employs TRBV10-3 and TRBJ1-1, with a tentative D call TRBD1 (6 bases). Germline V CDR1 and CDR2: ENHRY, SYGVKD. Trimming pared 6 bases from V and 1 base from J, leaving 18 bases between. The length of the CDR3 is 16 residues. CDR3 DNA: TGTGCCATCAGAGGAGTCAAACAGGGATCGAACACTGAAGCTTTCTTT. Its translation: CAIRGVKQGSNTEAFF.

The CDR3 loop is CAWSVSETQYF. In DNA form, the CDR3 reads TGTGCCTGGAGTGTAAGCGAGACCCAGTACTTC. V gene TRBV30 combines with J gene TRBJ2-5; D gene ambiguous. V lost 0 bases and J 5 bases, leaving 4 bases between the germline ends. Germline-derived CDR1 and CDR2 are GTSNPN and SVGIG (reference sequence). The CDR3 contains 11 residues.

The rearrangement links TRBV10-3 to TRBJ1-1, with 7 bases aligning to TRBD1. Germline CDR1 reads ENHRY; CDR2 reads SYGVKD. The CDR3 contains 15 residues. V shed 6 bases and J 5 bases; nucleotides not matched to a gene: 12. This chain's CDR3 is CAIRQDRSSETEAFF. CDR3 DNA sequence: TGTGCCATCAGGCAGGACAGGTCCTCAGAGACTGAAGCTTTCTTT.

This clone was picked up a small number of times. The V call is TRBV7-9, the J call TRBJ1-6, with 11 nucleotides matching TRBD1. The CDR3 sequence is 14 residues long. The germline gives CDR1 SEHNR, CDR2 FQNEAQ (reference sequence). Unmatched junction bases numbered 5, after V lost 7 bases and J lost 9 bases. For the CDR3, the DNA is TGTGCCAGCACTACCGGGACAGGGGGTTCACCCCTCCACTTT. As protein: CASTTGTGGSPLHF.

The chain joins TRBV19 to TRBJ2-1; 8 nucleotides match TRBD1. The CDR3 spans 16 residues. Trimming took 2 bases from V and 4 from J; bases not matched to a gene: 7. The germline CDR1 and CDR2 sequences are LNHDA and SQIVND (reference sequence). The CDR3 protein is CASSINRGTTYNEQFF. The CDR3 DNA sequence: TGTGCCAGTAGTATAAACAGGGGGACAACTTACAATGAGCAGTTCTTC. The full variable domain, with the rest looked up from reference TRBV19 and TRBJ2-1, is DGGITQSPKYLFRKEGQNVTLSCEQNLNHDAMYWYRQDPGQGLRLIYYSQIVNDFQKGDIAEGYSVSREKKESFPLTVTSAQKNPTAFYLCASSINRGTTYNEQFFGPGTRLTVL.